This paragraph covers one T cell receptor (beta chain) sequence. Its antigen is undetermined. This specimen belongs to a study of human T cells and chemical hapten exposure. Broader study findings: TCRs above 1 in 1000 frequency stayed constant with DPC sensitization.

TCRdb recomputed calls from the RACE reads with MiXCR, one row per CDR3 protein. The repertoire holds around 180,000 distinct CDR3 sequences, with 25% to 30% as singletons. The CDR3 covers 12 residues. Germline loops: CDR1 SQVTM, CDR2 ANQGSEA. V was shortened by 5 bases and J by 2 bases, with 10 bases between the two germline ends. Time point indicated: pre-sensitization, week 0. Treatment denoted: therapeutic diphenylcyclopropenone sensitization with weekly scalp DPC. Blood was collected ahead of every patch test applied. The TCR comes from a woman in her twenties or thirties with alopecia areata. Some clones in this sample may be carry-over from other donors' samples. This specimen was whole blood, taken in connection with sensitization to the hapten diphenylcyclopropenone (DPC). The V call is TRBV29-1, the J call TRBJ2-7, with D perhaps matching TRBD2 (5 bases). This CDR3 reads CSVSGSPYEQYF. The CDR3 DNA sequence: TGCAGCGTTAGTGGGAGTCCCTACGAGCAGTACTTC.